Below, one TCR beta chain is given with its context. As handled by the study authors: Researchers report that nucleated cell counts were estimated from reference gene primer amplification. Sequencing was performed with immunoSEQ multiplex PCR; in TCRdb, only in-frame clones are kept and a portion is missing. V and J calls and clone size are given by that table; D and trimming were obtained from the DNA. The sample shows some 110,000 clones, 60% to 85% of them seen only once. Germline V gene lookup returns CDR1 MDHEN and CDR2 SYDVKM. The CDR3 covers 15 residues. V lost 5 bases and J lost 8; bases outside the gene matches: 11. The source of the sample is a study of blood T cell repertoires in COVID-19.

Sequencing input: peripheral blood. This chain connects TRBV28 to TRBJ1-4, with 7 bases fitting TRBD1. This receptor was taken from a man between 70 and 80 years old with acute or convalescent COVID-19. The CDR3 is CASSLVQGSVEKLFF. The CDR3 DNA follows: TGTGCCAGCAGTCTCGTACAGGGGTCCGTGGAAAAACTGTTTTTT.